This T cell receptor beta chain is from a study of cytomegalovirus exposure and HLA in healthy donors. Study in general: Findings of an earlier analysis included roughly 120 million unique TCR beta sequences from roughly 200 million T cells.

Study-wide results and limits: Later analysis identified a missense DCLRE1C variant that was linked to TCR beta V- and J-gene trimming. The sole available immune exposure information was CMV serostatus. With high specificity and sensitivity, the classifier reportedly diagnosed cytomegalovirus status.

The CDR3 length is 12 residues. Germline-derived CDR1 and CDR2 are SQVTM and ANQGSEA. V was shortened by 4 bases and J by 4 bases, with 8 bases between the two germline ends. PCR amplification relied on 60 Vbeta primers (plus 13 Jbeta primers). Profiled with immunoSEQ multiplex PCR; TCRdb holds only in-frame clones, not every one. The repertoire table contains some 30,000 clones. A word on this clone: Its target is unknown.

This chain uses TRBV29-1 with TRBJ2-1, with D unclear. This clonotype originated in a woman between 40 and 50 years old in good health and CMV-seropositive. What was sequenced was PBMCs. CDR3 sequence (DNA): TGCAGCGTTGGATTTGCGTACAATGAGCAGTTCTTC. Encoded protein: CSVGFAYNEQFF.